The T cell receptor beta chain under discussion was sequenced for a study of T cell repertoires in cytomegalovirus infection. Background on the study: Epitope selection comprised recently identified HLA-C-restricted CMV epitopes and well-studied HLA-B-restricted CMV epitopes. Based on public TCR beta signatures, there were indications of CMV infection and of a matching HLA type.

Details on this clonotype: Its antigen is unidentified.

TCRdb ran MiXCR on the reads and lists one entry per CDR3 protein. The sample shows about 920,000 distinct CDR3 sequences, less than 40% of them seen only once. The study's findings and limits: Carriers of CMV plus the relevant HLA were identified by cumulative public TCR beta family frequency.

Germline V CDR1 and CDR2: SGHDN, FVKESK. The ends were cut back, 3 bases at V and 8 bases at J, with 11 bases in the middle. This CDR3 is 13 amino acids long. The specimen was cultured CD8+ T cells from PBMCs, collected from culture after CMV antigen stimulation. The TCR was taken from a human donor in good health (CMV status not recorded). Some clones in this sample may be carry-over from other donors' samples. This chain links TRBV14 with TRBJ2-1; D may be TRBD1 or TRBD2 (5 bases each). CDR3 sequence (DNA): TGTGCCAGCAGCCAGATAGGGGAGCATGAGCAGTTCTTC. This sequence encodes CASSQIGEHEQFF.